This TCR beta chain was identified during a study of CD8 T cells in ankylosing spondylitis. Regarding the study as a whole: Among TCR beta sequences, a motif of eight highly homologous variants appeared characteristic of ankylosing spondylitis blood. Some of the motif variants had earlier been found in reactive arthritis patients' fluid and blood.

V was trimmed by 2 bases and J by 0 bases, leaving 9 bases between them. CDR3 size: 14 residues. CDR1 SQVTM and CDR2 ANQGSEA come from the germline V gene. Quantitative 5'-RACE was performed with molecular barcodes, and it yielded the TCR beta libraries. A single record per CDR3 protein comes from TCRdb applying MiXCR to the 5' RACE reads. This sample has roughly 86,000 distinct CDR3 sequences; just under 9% occur once, and the top ten carry roughly 5%. This clonotype was seen a handful of times. Its antigen is not identified. The receptor was derived from a male donor with ankylosing spondylitis or in good health (not recorded which). The rearrangement links TRBV29-1 to TRBJ2-3; D is ambiguous. The sample comprised blood, either unsorted or a sorted T cell fraction (not recorded which). CDR3 sequence: CSVELGPSTDTQYF. The CDR3 DNA reads as TGCAGCGTTGAACTGGGCCCTAGCACAGATACGCAGTATTTT.